The clone carrying this TCR beta chain was counted between two and nine times. This record comes from a study of tumour-infiltrating T cells in Burkitt lymphoma. Study-wide background: Survival, overall and progression-free, tracked with productive clonality.

The assay was immunoSEQ multiplex PCR, and TCRdb's table has in-frame clones only and misses some. The sample records roughly 5,100 clones, about a sixth being singletons. This TCR came from a human donor with diffuse large B-cell lymphoma. The sequenced material came from tumor tissue.

CDR3 nucleotide sequence: TGTGCCAGCAGCTTAGCGTCACAGATTCTAGATACGCAGTATTTT. Translating it yields CASSLASQILDTQYF. The V gene is TRBV7-2, the J gene TRBJ2-3; D gene ambiguous. The CDR3 has 15 residues. The V end was cut by 0 bases, the J end by 5 bases, with 12 bases between. Germline CDR1 and CDR2: SGHTA and FQGNSA.